These 23 T cell receptor beta chains were sequenced from one sample in a study of blood T cell repertoires in COVID-19. Profiled with immunoSEQ multiplex PCR; TCRdb holds only in-frame clones, not every one. Of roughly 40,000 clones listed, roughly 84% are singletons. The material sequenced was peripheral blood. The receptors were sampled from a man aged 65 to 79 with acute or convalescent COVID-19.

CDR3 bases: TGTGCCAGCAGCTTTTACCGGGGGGAGGGCCACCGCTCTGGAAACACCATATATTTT. This gives the protein CASSFYRGEGHRSGNTIYF. The gene calls are TRBV7-9 and TRBJ1-3; a possible D gene is TRBD1 (5 bases). CDR3 length: 19 amino acids. V was clipped by 3 bases and J by 0 bases, with 21 bases between them. CDR1 and CDR2 from the germline V gene are SEHNR and FQNEAQ (reference sequence).

The chain joins TRBV2 to TRBJ2-6; 7 nucleotides agree with TRBD1. Trimming at V came to 2 bases and at J to 2 bases, leaving 15 bases not matched to a gene. The CDR3 sequence is 20 residues long. CDR1 and CDR2 from the germline V gene are SNHLY and FYNNEI. CDR3 sequence reads: CASSERRNQRGRAGANVLTF. CDR3 in DNA: TGTGCCAGCAGTGAACGGCGGAATCAGAGGGGGCGGGCTGGGGCCAACGTCCTGACTTTC.

The V and J genes are TRBV2 and TRBJ1-1; TRBD1 matches at 10 bases. The CDR3 has 15 residues. V dropped 5 bases and J dropped 5; count of bases not matched to a gene: 8. CDR1 is SNHLY, CDR2 FYNNEI, per germline. The DNA for the CDR3 is TGTGCCAGCAGTCCACCGGGACAGGGGAGGACTGAAGCTTTCTTT. This encodes CASSPPGQGRTEAFF.

This clone was found a few times. This rearrangement joins TRBV2 to TRBJ2-3; 7 nucleotides match TRBD1. Germline values: CDR1 SNHLY, CDR2 FYNNEI. There are 14 residues in the CDR3. V lost 4 bases and J lost 4; bases outside the gene matches: 5. The CDR3 nucleotides read TGTGCCAGCAGTGTCGAGACAGGGTCAGATACGCAGTATTTT. This codes for CASSVETGSDTQYF.

J is TRBJ2-1 and V is TRBV18; TRBD1 might be the D (6 bases). With 0 bases removed from V and 14 bases from J, the gap between germline ends came to 8 bases. The CDR3 is 11 residues long. The V gene's germline CDR1 is KGHSH and CDR2 LQKENI. The CDR3 loop is CASSPPQGEFF. CDR3 nucleotide sequence: TGTGCCAGCTCACCACCACAGGGTGAGTTCTTC.

The chain carries TRBV5-5 and TRBJ1-2; D is perhaps TRBD1 (6 bases). CDR1 and CDR2 (germline): SGHKS, YYEKEE (reference sequence). The CDR3 length is 12 residues. V was cut by 0 bases and J by 6 bases, with 6 bases left in between. CDR3 coding DNA: TGTGCCAGCAGCTTGGCAGGGGATGGCTACACCTTC. Translation gives CASSLAGDGYTF.

This clone was recorded at least ten times. The chain employs TRBV11-1 and TRBJ1-1; 8 positions match TRBD1. The CDR3 spans 16 residues. Trimming removed 1 base from V and 6 bases from J; junction bases left unmatched: 10. Germline V CDR1 and CDR2: SGHAT, FQDESV (reference sequence). The DNA for the CDR3 is TGTGCCAGCAGCTTAGTGACAGGGGTAAGCGACCCTGAAGCTTTCTTT. Encoded protein: CASSLVTGVSDPEAFF.

CDR3 in amino acids: CASSISPSGIGYGYTF. Written as DNA, the CDR3 is TGTGCCAGTAGTATCAGCCCTAGCGGAATTGGCTATGGCTACACCTTC. The chain links TRBV19 to TRBJ1-2; D call uncertain. Looked up from germline, CDR1 is LNHDA and CDR2 is SQIVND (reference sequence). Trimming left V 3 bases short and J 4 bases short, with 18 bases between. CDR3 length: 16 amino acids.

The V call is TRBV10-3, the J call TRBJ1-2; TRBD1 aligns across 9 bases. Trimming at V came to 5 bases and at J to 3 bases, leaving 4 bases not matched to a gene. CDR3 length: 14 residues. Germline assignment: CDR1 ENHRY and CDR2 SYGVKD. The CDR3 protein is CAISPGQGYYGYTF. CDR3 DNA: TGTGCCATCAGTCCGGGACAGGGATACTATGGCTACACCTTC.

CDR3 sequence reads: CACKETGGDGYTF. DNA for the CDR3: TGTGCCTGCAAAGAGACAGGGGGCGATGGCTACACCTTC. The genes are TRBV30 and TRBJ1-2; 10 nucleotides line up with TRBD1. This CDR3 is 13 amino acids long. In germline, CDR1 is GTSNPN, CDR2 SVGIG (reference sequence). The V gene end was trimmed by 6 bases and the J gene end by 6 bases; junction bases not matched to a gene: 7.

The chain couples TRBV30 to TRBJ1-6; weak D call: TRBD1 (6 bases). CDR1 GTSNPN and CDR2 SVGIG come from the germline V gene (reference sequence). V was trimmed by 2 bases and J by 1 base, leaving 12 bases between them. The CDR3 loop spans 16 amino acids. CDR3 sequence: CAWSPPQGSYNSPLHF. The DNA for the CDR3 is TGTGCCTGGAGTCCCCCACAGGGATCCTATAATTCACCCCTCCACTTT.

The V call is TRBV25-1, the J call TRBJ2-2; 7 positions agree with TRBD1. The length of the CDR3 is 16 residues. J lost 1 base, V lost 3 bases, and 5 bases had no gene match. Germline V gene lookup returns CDR1 MGHDK and CDR2 SYGVNS. The CDR3 DNA reads TGTGCCAGCAGTGAGGCCGGGACAGAGAACACCGGGGAGCTGTTTTTT. Its protein product is CASSEAGTENTGELFF.

This chain joins TRBV24-1 and TRBJ1-4, with a weak D call TRBD1 (5 bases). The CDR3 is 15 amino acids. Trimming cost V 1 base and J 5 bases, with 10 bases left between them. Germline assignment: CDR1 KGHDR and CDR2 SFDVKD. The CDR3 nucleotides are TGTGCCACCAGTGATTTTGGGCGGGGCAATGAAAAACTGTTTTTT. This encodes CATSDFGRGNEKLFF.

The chain recombines TRBV18 with TRBJ2-5, with D perhaps TRBD2 (6 bases). The CDR3 is made up of 15 amino acids. Germline-derived CDR1 and CDR2 are KGHSH and LQKENI. The ends were cut back, 3 bases at V and 2 bases at J, with 13 bases in the middle. The CDR3 here is CASSPNAGNQETQYF. The CDR3 nucleotides are TGTGCCAGCTCACCGAATGCGGGAAATCAAGAGACCCAGTACTTC.

The CDR3 nucleotides read TGTGCCAGCAGTGTTTCGAGGTTCGAAGGCTACACCTTC. Amino acid sequence: CASSVSRFEGYTF. The V and J genes are TRBV12-3 or TRBV12-4 and TRBJ1-2; D is unresolved. The V gene lost 5 bases and the J gene lost 8 bases, with 15 bases spanning the gap. The CDR3 runs 13 residues.

As concerns this clone: The junction departs from germline at one end; a sequencing error may be responsible. This chain joins TRBV3-1 (or the pseudogene TRBV3-2) and TRBJ1-1, with 9 nucleotides matching TRBD1. Germline V CDR1 and CDR2: LGHDT, YNNKEL (reference sequence). This CDR3 comprises 14 residues. This chain's CDR3 is CASSEQGAQAEAFF. The CDR3 DNA follows: TGTGCCAGCAGCGAACAGGGGGCTCAAGCTGAGGCTTTCTTT.

The chain carries TRBV7-8 and TRBJ2-2; TRBD2 aligns across 10 bases. Per germline, CDR1 SGHVS and CDR2 FQNEAQ. The CDR3 runs to 16 residues. The ends lost 2 bases at V and 4 bases at J; junction bases unmatched: 4. The CDR3 loop reads CASSLSGTSVTGELFF. The CDR3 region has the DNA TGTGCCAGCAGCTTATCCGGGACTAGCGTCACCGGGGAGCTGTTTTTT.

This chain uses TRBV6-6 with TRBJ2-2, with 11 bases matching TRBD2. The junction had 16 bases not matched to a gene; V was cut back by 6 bases and J by 1 base. The germline CDR1 and CDR2 sequences are MNHNY and SVGAGI (reference sequence). The CDR3 is 20 residues long. The CDR3 here is CASSKGGHSGRVWNTGELFF. DNA of the CDR3: TGTGCCAGCAGCAAAGGGGGTCATAGCGGGAGGGTTTGGAACACCGGGGAGCTGTTTTTT.

The chain employs TRBV6-2 or TRBV6-3 and TRBJ1-2; no clear D gene. Germline CDR1 and CDR2: MNHEY and SVGEGT. Trimming shortened V by 1 base and J by 4 bases, and 10 bases separated the two germline ends. The CDR3 is 14 amino acids. CDR3 nucleotide sequence: TGTGCCAGCAGTTACTTATCGGGTTCCTATGGCTACACCTTC. Encoded protein: CASSYLSGSYGYTF.

The V call is TRBV5-6, the J call TRBJ2-3; TRBD2 aligns across 13 bases. With V trimmed by 4 bases and J by 4 bases, 6 bases remained unmatched. CDR1 is SGHDT, CDR2 YYEEEE, per germline. The CDR3 totals 16 residues. CDR3 sequence reads: CASSPGTSGASDTQYF. DNA of the CDR3: TGTGCCAGCAGCCCAGGGACTAGCGGGGCCTCAGATACGCAGTATTTT.

J is TRBJ2-2 and V is TRBV18, with 8 bases that match TRBD1. CDR1 and CDR2 from the germline V gene are KGHSH and LQKENI. The CDR3 extends over 16 amino acids. The ends lost 0 bases at V and 1 base at J; junction bases unmatched: 1. CDR3 sequence (DNA): TGTGCCAGCTCACCACCAGGGACAGGGAACACCGGGGAGCTGTTTTTT. Its translation: CASSPPGTGNTGELFF.

This clone appeared a few times. The chain uses TRBV5-6 and TRBJ1-3; TRBD1 might be the D (5 bases). Trimming left V 0 bases short and J 4 bases short, with 8 bases between. The CDR3 is 14 amino acids. Germline V lookup: CDR1 SGHDT, CDR2 YYEEEE. The CDR3 DNA reads TGTGCCAGCAGCTTGGGACAGTGGGGAAACACCATATATTTT. Its translation: CASSLGQWGNTIYF.

This clone was seen a single time. The rearrangement joins TRBV7-9 to TRBJ2-1; D is ambiguous. Per the germline V gene, CDR1 is SEHNR and CDR2 is FQNEAQ (reference sequence). The CDR3 is made up of 14 amino acids. Trimming pared 2 bases from V and 5 bases from J, leaving 10 bases between. CDR3 sequence reads: CASSLWAGNNEQFF. The CDR3 nucleotides are TGTGCCAGCAGCTTATGGGCAGGAAACAATGAGCAGTTCTTC.